This note documents a single T cell receptor beta chain sequence. The antigen remains unidentified. The data were produced by immunoSEQ multiplex PCR, yet TCRdb's version contains in-frame clones alone and is incomplete. There are fewer than 250,000 clones in the sample; approximately 80% occur only once, and over 13% lies in the top ten. The sample belongs to a study of cytomegalovirus exposure and HLA in healthy donors. Whole-study results and caveats: Cytomegalovirus-associated status was assigned to about 160 TCR beta chains.

V lost 3 bases and J lost 5; bases outside the gene matches: 7. CDR1 and CDR2 from the germline V gene are MNHEY and SVGAGI. The CDR3 covers 15 residues. This chain connects TRBV6-5 to TRBJ2-5; TRBD2 matches at 9 bases. Sample: PBMCs. The receptor comes from a woman aged 25-40 years in good health and CMV-seropositive. The CDR3, as DNA: TGTGCCAGCAGTTATATGGGACTAGCATACGAGACCCAGTACTTC. Translating gives CASSYMGLAYETQYF.